The table lists the clone carrying this T cell receptor beta chain with a few counts. This entry is derived from a study of identical twins. Germline assignment: CDR1 MNHEY and CDR2 SVGEGT. The V end lost 2 bases, the J end lost 6 bases, and 6 bases lay between the germline ends. CDR3 length: 12 amino acids. TCRdb independently ran MiXCR on the 5' RACE reads; one entry per CDR3 protein. The sample shows nearly 900,000 distinct CDR3 sequences, 9% to 15% of them seen only once. The sample was also reused in another study, on yellow fever vaccine responses in identical twins.

The receptor was isolated from a woman aged 18-35 years in good health. The V call is TRBV6-2 or TRBV6-3, the J call TRBJ2-3, with unresolved D. The specimen was PBMCs. CDR3 protein: CASSYDGDTQYF. CDR3 bases: TGTGCCAGCAGTTACGATGGGGATACGCAGTATTTT.